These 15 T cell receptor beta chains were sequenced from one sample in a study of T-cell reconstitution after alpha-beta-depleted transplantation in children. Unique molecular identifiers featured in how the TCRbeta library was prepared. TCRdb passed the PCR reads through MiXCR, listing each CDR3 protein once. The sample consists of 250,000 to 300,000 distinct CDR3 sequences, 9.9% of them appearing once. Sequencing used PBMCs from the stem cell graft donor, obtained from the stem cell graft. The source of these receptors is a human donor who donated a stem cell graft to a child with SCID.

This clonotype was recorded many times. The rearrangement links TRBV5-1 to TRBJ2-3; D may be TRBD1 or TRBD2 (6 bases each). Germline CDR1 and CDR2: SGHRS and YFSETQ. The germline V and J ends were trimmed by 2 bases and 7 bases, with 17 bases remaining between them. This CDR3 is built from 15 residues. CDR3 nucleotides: TGCGCCAGCAGCTTAATTACGGGGGCCGGATATACGCAGTATTTT. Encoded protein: CASSLITGAGYTQYF. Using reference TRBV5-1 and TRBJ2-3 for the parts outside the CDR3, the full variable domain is KAGVTQTPRYLIKTRGQQVTLSCSPISGHRSVSWYQQTPGQGLQFLFEYFSETQRNKGNFPGRFSGRQFSNSRSEMNVSTLELGDSALYLCASSLITGAGYTQYFGPGTRLTVL.

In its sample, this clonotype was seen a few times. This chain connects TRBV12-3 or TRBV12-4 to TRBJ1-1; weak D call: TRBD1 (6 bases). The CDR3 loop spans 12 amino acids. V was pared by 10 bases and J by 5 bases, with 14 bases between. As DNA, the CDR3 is TGTGCCATAAACAGGGATAGGACTGAAGCTTTCTTT. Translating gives CAINRDRTEAFF.

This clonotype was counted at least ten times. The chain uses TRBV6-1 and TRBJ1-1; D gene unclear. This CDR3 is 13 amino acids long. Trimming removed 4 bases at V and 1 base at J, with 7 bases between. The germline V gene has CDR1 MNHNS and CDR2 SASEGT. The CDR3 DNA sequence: TGTGCCAGCAGTGTATCTGCGAACACTGAAGCTTTCTTT. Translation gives CASSVSANTEAFF.

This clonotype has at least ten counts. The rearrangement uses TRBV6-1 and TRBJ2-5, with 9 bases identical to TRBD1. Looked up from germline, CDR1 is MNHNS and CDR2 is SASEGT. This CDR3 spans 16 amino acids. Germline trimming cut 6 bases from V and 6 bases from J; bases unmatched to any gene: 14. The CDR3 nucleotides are TGTGCCAGCAGCTCGGGACAGGGTCGAAAAAGGCAGACCCAGTACTTC. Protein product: CASSSGQGRKRQTQYF.

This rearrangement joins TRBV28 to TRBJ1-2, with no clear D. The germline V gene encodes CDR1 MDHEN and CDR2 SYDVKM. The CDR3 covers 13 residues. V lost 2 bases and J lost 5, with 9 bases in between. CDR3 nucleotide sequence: TGTGCCAGCAGTTTACCCACCCGATATGGCTACACCTTC. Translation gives CASSLPTRYGYTF.

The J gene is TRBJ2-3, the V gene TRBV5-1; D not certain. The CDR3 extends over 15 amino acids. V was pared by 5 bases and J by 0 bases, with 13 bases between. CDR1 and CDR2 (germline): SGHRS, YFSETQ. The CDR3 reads CASSRDSSSTDTQYF. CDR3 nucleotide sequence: TGCGCCAGCAGTCGAGACTCCTCTAGCACAGATACGCAGTATTTT.

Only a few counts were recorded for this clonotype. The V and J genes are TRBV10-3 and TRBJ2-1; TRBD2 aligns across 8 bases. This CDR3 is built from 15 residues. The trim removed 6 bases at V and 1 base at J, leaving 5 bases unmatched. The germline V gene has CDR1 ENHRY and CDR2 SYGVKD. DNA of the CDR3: TGTGCCATCAGGGGGTCGGGGGGGTCCTACAATGAGCAGTTCTTC. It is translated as CAIRGSGGSYNEQFF.

CDR3 residues: CASSLVTGYEQYF. As DNA, the CDR3 is TGTGCCAGCAGCTTGGTAACGGGTTACGAGCAGTACTTC. This sequence joins TRBV5-5 and TRBJ2-7; D is unclear. The CDR3 is 13 amino acids. V was cut by 0 bases and J by 4 bases, with 8 bases left in between. Germline values: CDR1 SGHKS, CDR2 YYEKEE (reference sequence).

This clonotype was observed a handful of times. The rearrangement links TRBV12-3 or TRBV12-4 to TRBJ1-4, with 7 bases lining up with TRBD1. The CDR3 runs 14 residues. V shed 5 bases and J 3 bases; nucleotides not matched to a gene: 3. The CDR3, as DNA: TGTGCCAGCAGTGAGACAGGGCCTAATGAAAAACTGTTTTTT. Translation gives CASSETGPNEKLFF.

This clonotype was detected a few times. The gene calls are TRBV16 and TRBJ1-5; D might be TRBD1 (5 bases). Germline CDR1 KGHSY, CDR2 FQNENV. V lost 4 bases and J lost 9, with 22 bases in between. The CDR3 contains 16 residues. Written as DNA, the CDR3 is TGTGCCAGCAGCCCCAAATCTGGGGAGGGGTTTGGGCCCCAGCATTTT. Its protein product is CASSPKSGEGFGPQHF.

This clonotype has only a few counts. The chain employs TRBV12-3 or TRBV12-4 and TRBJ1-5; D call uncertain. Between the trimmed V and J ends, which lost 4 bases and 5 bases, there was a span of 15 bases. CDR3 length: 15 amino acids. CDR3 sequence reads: CASSWGGRSDQPQHF. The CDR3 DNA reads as TGTGCCAGCAGTTGGGGAGGCAGATCGGATCAGCCCCAGCATTTT.

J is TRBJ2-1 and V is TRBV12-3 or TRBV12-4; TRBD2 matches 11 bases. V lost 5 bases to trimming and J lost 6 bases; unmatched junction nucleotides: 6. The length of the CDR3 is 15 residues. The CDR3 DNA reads TGTGCCAGCAGTAGTAGCGGGGGGGCCTCCAATGAGCAGTTCTTC. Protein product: CASSSSGGASNEQFF.

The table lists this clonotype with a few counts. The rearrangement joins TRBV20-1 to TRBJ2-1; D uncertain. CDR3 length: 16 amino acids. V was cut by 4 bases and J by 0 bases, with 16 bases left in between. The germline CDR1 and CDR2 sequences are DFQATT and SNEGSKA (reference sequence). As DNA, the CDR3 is TGCAGTGCTACAGAACGGGCTGTAGGCTCCTACAATGAGCAGTTCTTC. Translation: CSATERAVGSYNEQFF.

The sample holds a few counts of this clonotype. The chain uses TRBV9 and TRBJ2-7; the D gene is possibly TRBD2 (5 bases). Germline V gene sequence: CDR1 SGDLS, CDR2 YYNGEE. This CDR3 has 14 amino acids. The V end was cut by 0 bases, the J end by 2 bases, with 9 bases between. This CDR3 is CASSVATGTYEQYF. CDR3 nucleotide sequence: TGTGCCAGCAGCGTAGCCACGGGAACCTACGAGCAGTACTTC.

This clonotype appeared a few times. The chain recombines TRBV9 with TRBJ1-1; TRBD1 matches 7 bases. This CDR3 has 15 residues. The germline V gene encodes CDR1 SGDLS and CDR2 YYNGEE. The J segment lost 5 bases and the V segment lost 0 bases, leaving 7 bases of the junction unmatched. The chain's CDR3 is CASSVAETGRTEAFF. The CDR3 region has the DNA TGTGCCAGCAGCGTAGCCGAGACAGGGCGAACTGAAGCTTTCTTT. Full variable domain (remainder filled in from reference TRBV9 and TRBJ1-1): DSGVTQTPKHLITATGQRVTLRCSPRSGDLSVYWYQQSLDQGLQFLIQYYNGEERAKGNILERFSAQQFPDLHSELNLSSLELGDSALYFCASSVAETGRTEAFFGQGTRLTVV.